The 8 T cell receptor beta chains listed next were all sequenced from one sample in a study of cytomegalovirus exposure and HLA in healthy donors. PCR used 60 Vbeta primers and 13 Jbeta primers. Clones were sequenced by immunoSEQ multiplex PCR, and TCRdb holds only the in-frame ones, with some missing. Here the sample spans 200,000 to 250,000 clones, 70% to 80% being singletons. What was sequenced was PBMCs. The receptors shown here come from a woman aged 30 to 39 in good health and CMV-seronegative.

This clone was observed a handful of times. The chain recombines TRBV9 with TRBJ2-2, with 9 nucleotides matching TRBD1. CDR1 and CDR2 (germline): SGDLS, YYNGEE. J was trimmed by 1 base and V by 5 bases; bases with no gene match: 9. The CDR3 covers 17 residues. The CDR3 sequence is CASRFGPTGGNTGELFF. The CDR3, as DNA: TGTGCCAGCAGGTTTGGGCCGACAGGGGGGAACACCGGGGAGCTGTTTTTT.

This clone came up a few times. This may be a read error, as it is one base from a much larger clone. Other DNA sequences from this sample encode an identical CDR3 as well. V gene TRBV4-2 combines with J gene TRBJ2-5; D ambiguous. The CDR3 contains 14 residues. Germline CDR1 LGHNA, CDR2 YNFKEQ. V lost 3 bases and J lost 5, with 13 bases in between. CDR3 nucleotide sequence: TGTGCCAGCAGCCAGATTGTCACTACCGAGACCCAGTACTTC. Its translation: CASSQIVTTETQYF.

This chain joins TRBV30 and TRBJ1-4, with D possibly TRBD1 on 5 matching bases. Germline CDR1 and CDR2: GTSNPN and SVGIG (reference sequence). V lost 1 base and J 10 bases, leaving 7 bases between the germline ends. CDR3 size: 11 residues. This CDR3 is CAWSAGGKLFF. The CDR3 DNA follows: TGTGCCTGGAGTGCGGGGGGAAAACTGTTTTTT.

This clone came up once. The sample holds other DNA sequences that translate to the same CDR3. The rearrangement uses TRBV6-5 and TRBJ1-2; 9 bases fit TRBD1. J lost 0 bases, V lost 6 bases, and 2 bases had no gene match. CDR1 and CDR2 from the germline V gene are MNHEY and SVGAGI. There are 14 residues in the CDR3. In nucleotides, the CDR3 is TGTGCCAGCAGCCGACAGGGGGCTAACTATGGCTACACCTTC. It yields the protein CASSRQGANYGYTF.

This clone was counted once. The rearrangement joins TRBV30 to TRBJ2-3, with D possibly being TRBD1 (7 bases). Germline CDR1 GTSNPN, CDR2 SVGIG (reference sequence). CDR3 length equals 12 residues. V dropped 5 bases and J dropped 6 bases, with 12 bases sitting between them. As DNA, the CDR3 is TGTGCCTGGGACTCAGGGGGGGATACGCAGTATTTT. This codes for CAWDSGGDTQYF.

The rearrangement links TRBV6-5 to TRBJ1-5, with D hard to call. CDR1 MNHEY and CDR2 SVGAGI come from the germline V gene. Trimming pared 4 bases from V and 6 bases from J, leaving 16 bases between. The CDR3 has 15 amino acids. CDR3 sequence (DNA): TGTGCCAGCAGTTCTACATCAAACTCGGGTCAGCCCCAGCATTTT. Protein sequence: CASSSTSNSGQPQHF.

V usage is TRBV5-4 and J usage is TRBJ1-1, with 8 bases aligning to TRBD1. The germline V gene has CDR1 SGHNT and CDR2 YYREEE (reference sequence). This CDR3 region has 13 residues. With 2 bases clipped from V and 10 bases from J, the junction kept 7 bases outside the gene matches. The CDR3 reads CASSFAGQGVAFF. CDR3 sequence (DNA): TGTGCCAGCAGCTTTGCCGGACAGGGAGTAGCTTTCTTT.

The chain couples TRBV2 to TRBJ1-2; D gene unclear. CDR1 SNHLY and CDR2 FYNNEI come from the germline V gene. CDR3 length: 11 residues. V was trimmed by 6 bases and J by 8 bases, leaving 10 bases between them. For the CDR3, the DNA is TGTGCCAGCAGGAGGGCACGAGGCTACACCTTC. Protein sequence: CASRRARGYTF. Full variable domain (remainder filled in from reference TRBV2 and TRBJ1-2): EPEVTQTPSHQVTQMGQEVILRCVPISNHLYFYWYRQILGQKVEFLVSFYNNEISEKSEIFDDQFSVERPDGSNFTLKIRSTKLEDSAMYFCASRRARGYTFGSGTRLTVV.